This entry is about one TCR beta chain. The antigen is not known. This specimen comes from a study of T-cell memory formation after mild COVID-19. TCRdb called the 5' RACE reads again in MiXCR, with one record for every CDR3 protein. The sample records approximately 340,000 distinct CDR3 sequences, 10% to 15% being singletons. J gave up 0 bases and V 1 base, and 12 bases lay outside the gene matches. CDR1 and CDR2 (germline): LNHNV, YYDKDF (reference sequence). CDR3 length: 19 amino acids. Findings of the study overall: Balance between CD4 and CD8 was seen in clones contracting day 15 to 85, and a CD4+ lean was seen in later expanders. Pre-infection memory already had some responding clones, implying cross-reactive memory joined.

Sequenced input: PBMCs or a T cell subset sorted from them (not recorded which). This TCR was recovered from a young man who had mild COVID-19 (a few samples of this study predate the infection). Cell type and time point are not known. This rearrangement joins TRBV15 to TRBJ1-5, with 7 bases fitting TRBD1. The CDR3 region has the DNA TGTGCCACCAGCAGAGTTACTTGGGACAGTGGACTTAGCAATCAGCCCCAGCATTTT. Protein product: CATSRVTWDSGLSNQPQHF.